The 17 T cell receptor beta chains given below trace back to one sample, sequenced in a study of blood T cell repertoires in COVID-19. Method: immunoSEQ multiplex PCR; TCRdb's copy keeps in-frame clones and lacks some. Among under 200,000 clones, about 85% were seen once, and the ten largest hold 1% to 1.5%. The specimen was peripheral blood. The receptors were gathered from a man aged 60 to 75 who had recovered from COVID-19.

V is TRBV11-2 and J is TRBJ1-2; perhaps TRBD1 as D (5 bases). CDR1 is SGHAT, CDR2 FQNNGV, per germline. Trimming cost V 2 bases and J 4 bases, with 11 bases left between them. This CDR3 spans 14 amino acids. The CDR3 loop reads CASSLYQGGYGYTF. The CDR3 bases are TGTGCCAGCAGCTTATATCAGGGTGGCTATGGCTACACCTTC.

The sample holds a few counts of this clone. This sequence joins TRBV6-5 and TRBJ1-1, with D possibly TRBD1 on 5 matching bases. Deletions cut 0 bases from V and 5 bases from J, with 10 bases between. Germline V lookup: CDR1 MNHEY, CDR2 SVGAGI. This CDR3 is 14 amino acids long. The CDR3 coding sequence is TGTGCCAGCAGTTACTCGATAGGGGAAACTGAAGCTTTCTTT. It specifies CASSYSIGETEAFF.

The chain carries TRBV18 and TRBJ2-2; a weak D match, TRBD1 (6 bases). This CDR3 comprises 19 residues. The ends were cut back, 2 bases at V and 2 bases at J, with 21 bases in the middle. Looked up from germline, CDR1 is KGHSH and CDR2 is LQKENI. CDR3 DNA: TGTGCCAGCTCACCAAGTCCTCCGATGTGGACAGTTAACACCGGGGAGCTGTTTTTT. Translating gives CASSPSPPMWTVNTGELFF.

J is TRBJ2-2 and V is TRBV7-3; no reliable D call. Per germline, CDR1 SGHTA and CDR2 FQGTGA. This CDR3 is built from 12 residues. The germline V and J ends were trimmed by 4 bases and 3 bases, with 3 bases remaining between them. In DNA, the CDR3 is TGTGCCAGCAGCTCCTACACCGGGGAGCTGTTTTTT. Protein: CASSSYTGELFF.

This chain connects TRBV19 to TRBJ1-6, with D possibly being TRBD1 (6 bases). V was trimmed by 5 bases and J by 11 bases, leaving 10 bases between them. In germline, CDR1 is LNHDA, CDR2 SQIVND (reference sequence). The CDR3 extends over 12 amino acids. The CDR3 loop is CASSQGMAPLHF. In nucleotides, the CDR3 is TGTGCCAGTAGTCAGGGGATGGCACCCCTCCACTTT. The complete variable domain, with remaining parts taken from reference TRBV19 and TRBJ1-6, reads DGGITQSPKYLFRKEGQNVTLSCEQNLNHDAMYWYRQDPGQGLRLIYYSQIVNDFQKGDIAEGYSVSREKKESFPLTVTSAQKNPTAFYLCASSQGMAPLHFGNGTRLTVT.

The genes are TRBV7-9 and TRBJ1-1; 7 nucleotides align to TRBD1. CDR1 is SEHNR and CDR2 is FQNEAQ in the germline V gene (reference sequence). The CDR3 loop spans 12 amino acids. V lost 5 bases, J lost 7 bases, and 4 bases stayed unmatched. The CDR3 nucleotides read TGTGCCAGCAGCCTGACAGGGCATGAAGCTTTCTTT. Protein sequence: CASSLTGHEAFF. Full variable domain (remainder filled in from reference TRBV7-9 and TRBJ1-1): DTGVSQNPRHKITKRGQNVTFRCDPISEHNRLYWYRQTLGQGPEFLTYFQNEAQLEKSRLLSDRFSAERPKGSFSTLEIQRTEQGDSAMYLCASSLTGHEAFFGQGTRLTVV.

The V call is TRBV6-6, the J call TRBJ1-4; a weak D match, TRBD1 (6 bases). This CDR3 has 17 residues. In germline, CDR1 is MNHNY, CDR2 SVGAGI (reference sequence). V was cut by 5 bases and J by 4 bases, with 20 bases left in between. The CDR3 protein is CASSPTSFQGLNEKLFF. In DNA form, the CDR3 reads TGTGCCAGCAGTCCCACGAGTTTTCAGGGGCTTAATGAAAAACTGTTTTTT.

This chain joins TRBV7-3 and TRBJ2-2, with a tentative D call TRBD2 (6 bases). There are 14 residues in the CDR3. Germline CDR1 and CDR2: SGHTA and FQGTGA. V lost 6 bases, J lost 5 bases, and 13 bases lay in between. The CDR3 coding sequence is TGTGCCAGCAGTCTGTCGGGGGAGACCGGGGAGCTGTTTTTT. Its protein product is CASSLSGETGELFF.

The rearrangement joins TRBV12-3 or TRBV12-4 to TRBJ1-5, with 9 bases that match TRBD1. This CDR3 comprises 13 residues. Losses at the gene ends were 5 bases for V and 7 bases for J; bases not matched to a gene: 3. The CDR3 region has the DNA TGTGCCAGCAGTGGGGACAGGGTCCAGCCCCAGCATTTT. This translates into CASSGDRVQPQHF.

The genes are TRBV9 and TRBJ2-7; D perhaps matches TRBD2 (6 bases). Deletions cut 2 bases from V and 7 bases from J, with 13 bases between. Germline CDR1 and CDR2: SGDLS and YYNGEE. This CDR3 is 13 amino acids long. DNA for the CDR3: TGTGCCAGCAGCGTCGGAGGGGATGCGGAGCAGTACTTC. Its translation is CASSVGGDAEQYF.

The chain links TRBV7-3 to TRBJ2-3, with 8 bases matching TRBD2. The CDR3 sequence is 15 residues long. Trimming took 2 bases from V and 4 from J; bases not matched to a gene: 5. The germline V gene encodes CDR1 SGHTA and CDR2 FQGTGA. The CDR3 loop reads CASSLYGGAADTQYF. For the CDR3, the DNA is TGTGCCAGCAGCTTATACGGGGGGGCCGCAGATACGCAGTATTTT.

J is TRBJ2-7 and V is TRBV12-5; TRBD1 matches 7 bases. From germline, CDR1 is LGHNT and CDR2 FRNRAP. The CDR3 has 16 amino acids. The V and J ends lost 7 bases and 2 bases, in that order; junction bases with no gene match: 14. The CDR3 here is CASVLQTGTVTYEQYF. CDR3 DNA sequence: TGTGCTAGTGTCCTGCAGACAGGGACAGTCACCTACGAGCAGTACTTC.

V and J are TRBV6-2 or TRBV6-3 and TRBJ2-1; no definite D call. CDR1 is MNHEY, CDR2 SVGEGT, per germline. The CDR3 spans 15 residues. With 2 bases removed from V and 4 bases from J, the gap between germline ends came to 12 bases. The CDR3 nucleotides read TGTGCCAGCAGTTACAGTAGCAGCCTTTACAATGAGCAGTTCTTC. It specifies CASSYSSSLYNEQFF.

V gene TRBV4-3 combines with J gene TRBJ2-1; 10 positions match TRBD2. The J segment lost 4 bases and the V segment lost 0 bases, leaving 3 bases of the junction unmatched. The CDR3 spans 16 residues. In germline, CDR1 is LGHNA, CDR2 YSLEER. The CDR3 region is CASSQDLAGEYNEQFF. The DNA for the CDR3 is TGCGCCAGCAGCCAAGACCTAGCGGGGGAGTACAATGAGCAGTTCTTC.

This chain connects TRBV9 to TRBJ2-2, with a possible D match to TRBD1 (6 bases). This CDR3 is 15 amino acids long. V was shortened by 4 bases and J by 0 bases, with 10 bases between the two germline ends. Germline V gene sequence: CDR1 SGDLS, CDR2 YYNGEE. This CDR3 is CASSPWTANTGELFF. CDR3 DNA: TGTGCCAGCAGCCCGTGGACAGCGAACACCGGGGAGCTGTTTTTT.

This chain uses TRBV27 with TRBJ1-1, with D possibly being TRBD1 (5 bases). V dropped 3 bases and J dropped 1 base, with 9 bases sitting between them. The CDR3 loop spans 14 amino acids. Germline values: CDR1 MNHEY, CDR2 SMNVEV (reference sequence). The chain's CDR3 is CASSFREGNTEAFF. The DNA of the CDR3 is TGTGCCAGCAGTTTCAGGGAGGGGAACACTGAAGCTTTCTTT.

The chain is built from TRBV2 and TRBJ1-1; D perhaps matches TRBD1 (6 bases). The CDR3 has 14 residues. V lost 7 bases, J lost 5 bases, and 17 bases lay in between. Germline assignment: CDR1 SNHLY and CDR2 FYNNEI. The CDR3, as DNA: TGTGCCAGCATCGACGGAGGGGGGGGAACTGAAGCTTTCTTT. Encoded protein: CASIDGGGGTEAFF.